Following are 17 T cell receptor beta chains from one sample sequenced in a study of blood T cell repertoires in COVID-19. Here immunoSEQ multiplex PCR was the method, and the copy in TCRdb shows in-frame clones only, minus some. The sample includes more than 400,000 clones, 90% of them seen just once. The material sequenced was PBMCs or T cells enriched from blood (not recorded which). These receptors were collected from a young man who had recovered from COVID-19.

The V and J genes are TRBV28 and TRBJ1-5; D gene unclear. The CDR3 consists of 12 residues. V was cut by 3 bases and J by 6 bases, with 6 bases left in between. CDR1 and CDR2 from the germline V gene are MDHEN and SYDVKM. The CDR3 protein is CASSFWAQPQHF. For the CDR3, the DNA is TGTGCCAGCAGTTTCTGGGCTCAGCCCCAGCATTTT. The full variable domain, with the rest looked up from reference TRBV28 and TRBJ1-5, is DVKVTQSSRYLVKRTGEKVFLECVQDMDHENMFWYRQDPGLGLRLIYFSYDVKMKEKGDIPEGYSVSREKKERFSLILESASTNQTSMYLCASSFWAQPQHFGDGTRLSIL.

The rearrangement joins TRBV11-3 to TRBJ1-1; D not resolved. The V and J ends lost 1 base and 2 bases respectively, with 8 bases between them. The germline V gene encodes CDR1 SGHNT and CDR2 YENEEA. The CDR3 extends over 14 amino acids. CDR3 DNA sequence: TGTGCCAGCAGCTTAGCGGTGAGTAACACTGAAGCTTTCTTT. Residues: CASSLAVSNTEAFF.

This chain joins TRBV5-5 and TRBJ1-6; D gene uncertain. The CDR3 extends over 15 amino acids. CDR1 SGHKS and CDR2 YYEKEE come from the germline V gene (reference sequence). V lost 3 bases to trimming and J lost 5 bases, with 12 bases between them. The CDR3 sequence is CASSSSIVDNSPLHF. The CDR3 DNA sequence: TGTGCCAGCAGCTCGAGTATCGTGGATAATTCACCCCTCCACTTT.

V gene TRBV18 combines with J gene TRBJ1-1; D is ambiguous. Germline CDR1 reads KGHSH; CDR2 reads LQKENI. The CDR3 covers 14 residues. V lost 0 bases to trimming and J lost 1 base, with 6 bases between them. The DNA for the CDR3 is TGTGCCAGCTCACCACCGGGCTCGAACACTGAAGCTTTCTTT. It codes for CASSPPGSNTEAFF.

The genes are TRBV5-1 and TRBJ2-1; 10 positions agree with TRBD1. This CDR3 is 14 amino acids long. The trim removed 3 bases at V and 6 bases at J, leaving 3 bases unmatched. The V gene's germline CDR1 is SGHRS and CDR2 YFSETQ. The CDR3 protein is CASSYRDRGNEQFF. The CDR3 nucleotides are TGCGCCAGCAGCTACCGGGACAGGGGCAATGAGCAGTTCTTC.

The J gene is TRBJ1-5, the V gene TRBV28; 8 bases are a match to TRBD1. V shed 2 bases, J shed 6 bases, and the junction held 6 bases outside the gene matches. There are 15 residues in the CDR3. CDR1 MDHEN and CDR2 SYDVKM come from the germline V gene. The CDR3 is CASSLPQGAGQPQHF. DNA of the CDR3: TGTGCCAGCAGTTTACCCCAGGGGGCTGGTCAGCCCCAGCATTTT.

This clone was counted a few times. The chain combines TRBV2 with TRBJ2-1; 14 nucleotides align to TRBD2. CDR1 and CDR2 from the germline V gene are SNHLY and FYNNEI. The V segment lost 5 bases and the J segment 0 bases; nucleotides outside the gene matches: 9. The CDR3 has 19 amino acids. For the CDR3, the DNA is TGTGCCAGCAGTCCCGGACTAGCGGGGGGTCCTAGCTCCTACAATGAGCAGTTCTTC. Translation gives CASSPGLAGGPSSYNEQFF.

DNA of the CDR3: TGCGCCAGCAGCTTGGCAGGGGTCGAATACTATGGCTACACCTTC. Protein product: CASSLAGVEYYGYTF. This chain joins TRBV5-1 and TRBJ1-2; D perhaps matches TRBD1 (6 bases). The CDR3 covers 15 residues. Trimming cost V 0 bases and J 3 bases, with 12 bases left between them. Germline assignment: CDR1 SGHRS and CDR2 YFSETQ.

CDR3 sequence reads: CASSPGLARQTLAKNIQYF. CDR3 coding DNA: TGCGCCAGCAGCCCAGGACTAGCGCGGCAGACATTAGCCAAAAACATTCAGTACTTC. This rearrangement joins TRBV4-1 to TRBJ2-4; 9 nucleotides line up with TRBD2. V trimming: 4 bases; J trimming: 0 bases; junction bases outside the gene matches: 13. CDR3 size: 19 residues. Per the germline V gene, CDR1 is MGHRA and CDR2 is YSYEKL.

This chain joins TRBV11-3 and TRBJ2-7; 12 bases fit TRBD1. The CDR3 is 15 residues long. Germline loops: CDR1 SGHNT, CDR2 YENEEA. The V segment lost 5 bases and the J segment 4 bases; nucleotides outside the gene matches: 6. As DNA, the CDR3 is TGTGCCAGCAGCGAGGGGACAGGGGGCCGATACGAGCAGTACTTC. It translates to CASSEGTGGRYEQYF.

The chain links TRBV6-5 to TRBJ1-1; tentative D call: TRBD1 (5 bases). V was pared by 10 bases and J by 11 bases, with 14 bases between. This CDR3 is 10 amino acids long. Germline lookup yields CDR1 MNHEY and CDR2 SVGAGI. The CDR3 reads CATAGNWAFF. The CDR3 coding sequence is TGTGCCACCGCAGGGAACTGGGCTTTCTTT.

The rearrangement links TRBV6-2 or TRBV6-3 to TRBJ2-7; 9 nucleotides align to TRBD1. With 2 bases clipped from V and 7 bases from J, the junction kept 15 bases outside the gene matches. Germline V gene data show CDR1 as MNHEY and CDR2 as SVGEGT. CDR3 length: 17 residues. DNA of the CDR3: TGTGCCAGCAGTTACCCAAAGACCTTAGGGACAGGGAGTGAGCAGTACTTC. Translating gives CASSYPKTLGTGSEQYF.

The rearrangement links TRBV27 to TRBJ1-1; TRBD1 matches at 8 bases. Germline V CDR1 and CDR2: MNHEY, SMNVEV (reference sequence). The CDR3 runs 14 residues. V lost 5 bases to trimming and J lost 5 bases; unmatched junction nucleotides: 7. CDR3 sequence: CASSAGQGWTEAFF. For the CDR3, the DNA is TGTGCCAGCAGTGCCGGACAGGGTTGGACTGAAGCTTTCTTT.

The chain uses TRBV30 and TRBJ2-1, with D maybe TRBD1 (5 bases). This CDR3 is 13 amino acids long. The germline CDR1 and CDR2 sequences are GTSNPN and SVGIG (reference sequence). With 1 base removed from V and 10 bases from J, the gap between germline ends came to 14 bases. The CDR3 loop reads CAWSGSGNEEQFF. The CDR3 DNA reads TGTGCCTGGAGTGGTTCAGGGAACGAGGAGCAGTTCTTC.

On this clone: Likely a read error: the CDR3 ends without its conserved phenylalanine or tryptophan. It is unclear where the CDR3 begins or ends on the DNA, so no DNA is shown, and the CDR3 is as TCRdb lists it. V is TRBV6-1 and J is TRBJ2-7; the DNA was not used to check the table's D call, TRBD2. CDR1 is MNHNS, CDR2 SASEGT, per germline. The CDR3 numbers 12 amino acids, ends counted. The CDR3 sequence is CASSELSGRGWY.

V is TRBV27 and J is TRBJ2-7; 7 bases are shared with TRBD1. With 6 bases clipped from V and 4 bases from J, the junction kept 15 bases outside the gene matches. The CDR3 is 16 amino acids. Germline loops: CDR1 MNHEY, CDR2 SMNVEV (reference sequence). CDR3 in DNA: TGTGCCAGCAGCCTTAACGACAGGGACCCCCTATACGAGCAGTACTTC. This encodes CASSLNDRDPLYEQYF.

V gene TRBV2 combines with J gene TRBJ1-4; D gene unclear. Trimming took off 5 bases at V and 1 base at J, with 14 bases between the two ends. Germline lookup yields CDR1 SNHLY and CDR2 FYNNEI. The CDR3 runs 16 residues. In DNA form, the CDR3 reads TGTGCCAGCAGTAAGATTTACAGAGAAACTAATGAAAAACTGTTTTTT. This gives the protein CASSKIYRETNEKLFF.